A single sample gave rise to the 22 T cell receptor beta chains below, sequenced in a study of cytomegalovirus exposure and HLA in healthy donors. A multiplex PCR was run with 60 Vbeta primers and 13 Jbeta primers. Assay used: immunoSEQ multiplex PCR; TCRdb lists only in-frame clones, some missing. Found here are about 98,000 clones, under 75% of them singletons; the top ten hold roughly 2.5%. The sample was PBMCs. These receptors came from a middle-aged man in good health and CMV-seronegative.

The chain carries TRBV29-1 and TRBJ1-4; TRBD1 matches 10 bases. The CDR3 consists of 17 residues. The J segment lost 3 bases and the V segment lost 4 bases, leaving 11 bases of the junction unmatched. Germline CDR1 SQVTM, CDR2 ANQGSEA. CDR3 coding DNA: TGCAGCGTTGGGACAGGGGGATCCTCAGGTTCTAATGAAAAACTGTTTTTT. Amino acids: CSVGTGGSSGSNEKLFF. Combining the CDR3 with reference TRBV29-1 and TRBJ1-4 gives the whole variable domain SAVISQKPSRDICQRGTSLTIQCQVDSQVTMMFWYRQQPGQSLTLIATANQGSEATYESGFVIDKFPISRPNLTFSTLTVSNMSPEDSSIYLCSVGTGGSSGSNEKLFFGSGTQLSVL.

V usage is TRBV29-1 and J usage is TRBJ1-2, with 9 bases identical to TRBD1. The V segment lost 4 bases and the J segment 7 bases; nucleotides outside the gene matches: 10. Germline lookup yields CDR1 SQVTM and CDR2 ANQGSEA. The CDR3 contains 14 residues. The CDR3 bases are TGCAGCGTTGGGGGAACAGGGGGCTCGGGTGGCTACACCTTC. Translating gives CSVGGTGGSGGYTF. Full variable domain (rest looked up from reference TRBV29-1 and TRBJ1-2): SAVISQKPSRDICQRGTSLTIQCQVDSQVTMMFWYRQQPGQSLTLIATANQGSEATYESGFVIDKFPISRPNLTFSTLTVSNMSPEDSSIYLCSVGGTGGSGGYTFGSGTRLTVV.

V and J are TRBV5-4 and TRBJ2-7; 9 bases are shared with TRBD1. The CDR3 sequence is 14 residues long. CDR1 is SGHNT, CDR2 YYREEE, per germline (reference sequence). V shed 3 bases, J shed 1 base, and the junction held 2 bases outside the gene matches. This chain's CDR3 is CASSSGQGSYEQYF. CDR3 nucleotides: TGTGCCAGCAGCTCGGGACAGGGTTCCTACGAGCAGTACTTC.

The V and J genes are TRBV2 and TRBJ2-3, with D tentatively TRBD2 (6 bases). The V and J ends lost 3 bases and 4 bases respectively, with 11 bases between them. The CDR3 has 14 residues. CDR1 is SNHLY and CDR2 is FYNNEI in the germline V gene. The CDR3 sequence is CASSDGSGADTQYF. The CDR3 coding sequence is TGTGCCAGCAGTGACGGGAGTGGGGCAGATACGCAGTATTTT.

This chain connects TRBV5-4 to TRBJ2-7, with TRBD2 as a possible D gene (6 bases). Deletions cut 1 base from V and 2 bases from J, with 7 bases between. Germline V lookup: CDR1 SGHNT, CDR2 YYREEE (reference sequence). This CDR3 has 13 amino acids. The CDR3 is CASSLTSTYEQYF. The CDR3 coding sequence is TGTGCCAGCAGCTTGACTAGCACCTACGAGCAGTACTTC. The full variable domain, with the rest looked up from reference TRBV5-4 and TRBJ2-7, is ETGVTQSPTHLIKTRGQQVTLRCSSQSGHNTVSWYQQALGQGPQFIFQYYREEENGRGNFPPRFSGLQFPNYSSELNVNALELDDSALYLCASSLTSTYEQYFGPGTRLTVT.

The chain uses TRBV19 and TRBJ2-1, with 16 bases matching TRBD2. There are 19 residues in the CDR3. Trimming took 4 bases from V and 7 from J; bases not matched to a gene: 13. Germline CDR1 LNHDA, CDR2 SQIVND (reference sequence). DNA of the CDR3: TGTGCCAGTAGTAAAGCCTCCGGGACTAGCGGGAGGGCTACGAATGAGCAGTTCTTC. Translating gives CASSKASGTSGRATNEQFF.

This clone showed up just a few times. This sequence joins TRBV6-5 and TRBJ2-2, with D possibly TRBD2 on 6 matching bases. The CDR3 totals 15 residues. Germline assignment: CDR1 MNHEY and CDR2 SVGAGI. V lost 2 bases to trimming and J lost 2 bases, with 9 bases between them. CDR3 in amino acids: CASSYGRGNTGELFF. As DNA, the CDR3 is TGTGCCAGCAGTTACGGGCGGGGTAACACCGGGGAGCTGTTTTTT.

Note on this clone: This sample includes further DNA sequences coding for the same CDR3. The chain combines TRBV27 with TRBJ2-7; 9 bases are a match to TRBD2. CDR1 and CDR2 from the germline V gene are MNHEY and SMNVEV (reference sequence). The CDR3 consists of 15 residues. Germline trimming cut 6 bases from V and 0 bases from J; bases unmatched to any gene: 6. The CDR3 here is CASSRAGGSSYEQYF. The DNA of the CDR3 is TGTGCCAGCAGCCGAGCGGGAGGCTCCTCCTACGAGCAGTACTTC.

The genes are TRBV10-1 and TRBJ2-3, with 12 bases aligning to TRBD2. CDR1 is WNHNN, CDR2 SYGVQD, per germline (reference sequence). V shed 0 bases, J shed 4 bases, and the junction held 2 bases outside the gene matches. This CDR3 has 16 residues. CDR3 region: CASSESTSGGSDTQYF. Here the CDR3 DNA reads TGCGCCAGCAGTGAGTCGACTAGCGGGGGATCAGATACGCAGTATTTT.

This clone was counted only a few times. Here the CDR3 reads CASSYPPAGELFF. The CDR3, as DNA: TGTGCCAGCAGTTACCCCCCGGCCGGGGAGCTGTTTTTT. V usage is TRBV6-6 and J usage is TRBJ2-2, with D uncertain. The CDR3 has 13 amino acids. Germline CDR1 reads MNHNY; CDR2 reads SVGAGI (reference sequence). The V end was cut by 2 bases, the J end by 6 bases, with 7 bases between.

This rearrangement joins TRBV20-1 to TRBJ2-3; unclear D gene. CDR3 length: 11 residues. Trimming cost V 7 bases and J 3 bases, with 8 bases left between them. Germline V gene lookup returns CDR1 DFQATT and CDR2 SNEGSKA (reference sequence). The CDR3 sequence: CSVVRTDTQYF. DNA of the CDR3: TGCAGTGTCGTCAGGACAGATACGCAGTATTTT.

The chain combines TRBV2 with TRBJ2-1, with 13 bases that match TRBD2. Per the germline V gene, CDR1 is SNHLY and CDR2 is FYNNEI. The CDR3 is made up of 18 amino acids. V shed 6 bases, J shed 6 bases, and the junction held 14 bases outside the gene matches. This chain's CDR3 is CASRLHGPGTSGANEQFF. DNA for the CDR3: TGTGCCAGCAGACTCCATGGGCCCGGGACTAGCGGGGCCAATGAGCAGTTCTTC.

As DNA, the CDR3 is TGCGCCAGCAGCTTGAACACCGCCCTGGCCACAGATACGCAGTATTTT. It codes for CASSLNTALATDTQYF. The chain uses TRBV5-1 and TRBJ2-3, with D unresolved. CDR1 and CDR2 from the germline V gene are SGHRS and YFSETQ. Trimming took 1 base from V and 2 from J, leaving 14 bases between them. The CDR3 is 16 amino acids.

The genes are TRBV4-2 and TRBJ2-1; no definite D call. The CDR3 covers 13 residues. The germline V and J ends were trimmed by 0 bases and 7 bases, with 7 bases remaining between them. The germline gives CDR1 LGHNA, CDR2 YNFKEQ. In nucleotides, the CDR3 is TGTGCCAGCAGCCAAGAACCAGTTAATGAGCAGTTCTTC. This gives the protein CASSQEPVNEQFF.

In its sample, this clone was seen a few times. The V gene is TRBV27, the J gene TRBJ2-4, with 14 bases fitting TRBD2. CDR1 is MNHEY, CDR2 SMNVEV, per germline (reference sequence). This CDR3 contains 18 residues. After removal of 3 bases from V and 0 bases from J, the junction contained 4 bases not matched to a gene. CDR3: CASSLTSGRASAKNIQYF. For the CDR3, the DNA is TGTGCCAGCAGTTTGACTAGCGGGAGGGCGTCAGCCAAAAACATTCAGTACTTC.

This clone has just a few counts. V and J are TRBV29-1 and TRBJ1-5; 11 positions match TRBD1. CDR3 length: 13 residues. Germline V gene data show CDR1 as SQVTM and CDR2 as ANQGSEA. J was trimmed by 11 bases and V by 8 bases; bases with no gene match: 11. The CDR3 DNA reads TGCAGCTTCCAGGGACAGGGGGACCGGGCCCAGCATTTT. Amino acid sequence: CSFQGQGDRAQHF.

The chain carries TRBV6-5 and TRBJ2-1; D not certain. Deletions cut 6 bases from V and 7 bases from J, with 13 bases between. Germline values: CDR1 MNHEY, CDR2 SVGAGI. The CDR3 covers 13 residues. The CDR3: CASSYERWNEQFF. CDR3 nucleotides: TGTGCCAGCAGCTACGAGAGATGGAATGAGCAGTTCTTC.

This rearrangement joins TRBV7-9 to TRBJ2-7, with a possible D match to TRBD1 (5 bases). Trimming cost V 5 bases and J 2 bases, with 7 bases left between them. Germline CDR1 is SEHNR and CDR2 is FQNEAQ (reference sequence). The CDR3 totals 12 residues. Here the CDR3 reads CASSDSAYEQYF. The DNA of the CDR3 is TGTGCCAGCAGCGACAGTGCCTACGAGCAGTACTTC. Drawing the rest from reference TRBV7-9 and TRBJ2-7, the complete variable domain is DTGVSQNPRHKITKRGQNVTFRCDPISEHNRLYWYRQTLGQGPEFLTYFQNEAQLEKSRLLSDRFSAERPKGSFSTLEIQRTEQGDSAMYLCASSDSAYEQYFGPGTRLTVT.

The rearrangement uses TRBV2 and TRBJ2-7; TRBD2 matches 8 bases. Germline V CDR1 and CDR2: SNHLY, FYNNEI. Trimming took 7 bases from V and 3 from J; bases not matched to a gene: 8. The CDR3 is 14 residues long. The CDR3 reads CASKRLAGSYEQYF. The CDR3 bases are TGTGCCAGCAAGAGATTAGCGGGGAGCTACGAGCAGTACTTC.

The chain joins TRBV5-5 to TRBJ2-7; 10 bases align to TRBD1. With 4 bases clipped from V and 4 bases from J, the junction kept 8 bases outside the gene matches. There are 15 residues in the CDR3. The germline CDR1 and CDR2 sequences are SGHKS and YYEKEE (reference sequence). In DNA, the CDR3 is TGTGCCAGCAGCGGGGGACAGGGGCTACCTTACGAGCAGTACTTC. It translates to CASSGGQGLPYEQYF.

This clone turned up a few times. The chain employs TRBV6-1 and TRBJ1-1; no reliable D call. The V gene lost 6 bases and the J gene lost 1 base, with 15 bases spanning the gap. CDR1 and CDR2 from the germline V gene are MNHNS and SASEGT. This CDR3 spans 15 amino acids. CDR3 in DNA: TGTGCCAGCAGCAAAAGCACAGCAAGGAACACTGAAGCTTTCTTT. It is translated as CASSKSTARNTEAFF.

J is TRBJ2-5 and V is TRBV11-2, with 9 bases identical to TRBD2. This CDR3 is 14 amino acids long. Germline values: CDR1 SGHAT, CDR2 FQNNGV. V was pared by 3 bases and J by 9 bases, with 8 bases of the junction left unmatched. The CDR3 sequence is CASSFLAGSEAQYF. The CDR3 DNA reads as TGTGCCAGCAGCTTCCTAGCGGGGAGTGAGGCCCAGTACTTC.